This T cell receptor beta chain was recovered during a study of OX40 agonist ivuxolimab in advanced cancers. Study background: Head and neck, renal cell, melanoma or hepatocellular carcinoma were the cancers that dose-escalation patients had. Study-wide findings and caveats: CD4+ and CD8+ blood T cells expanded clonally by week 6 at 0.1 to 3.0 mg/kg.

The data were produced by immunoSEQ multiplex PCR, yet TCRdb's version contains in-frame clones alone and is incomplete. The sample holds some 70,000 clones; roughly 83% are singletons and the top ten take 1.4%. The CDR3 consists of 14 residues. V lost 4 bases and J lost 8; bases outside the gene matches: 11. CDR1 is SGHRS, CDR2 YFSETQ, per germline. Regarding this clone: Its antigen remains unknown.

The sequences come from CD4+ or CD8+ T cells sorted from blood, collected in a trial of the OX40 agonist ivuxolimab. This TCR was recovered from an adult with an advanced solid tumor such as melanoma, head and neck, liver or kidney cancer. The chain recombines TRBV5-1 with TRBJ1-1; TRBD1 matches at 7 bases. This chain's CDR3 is CASSPTTGQEEAFF. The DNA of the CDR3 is TGCGCCAGCAGCCCTACAACTGGACAGGAAGAAGCTTTCTTT.